This T cell receptor beta chain was observed in a study of Ad26.COV2.S vaccination and SARS-CoV-2 variants. General study findings and limits: In vaccinated individuals, spike-specific CD8+ and CD4+ T cell responses reportedly displayed substantial breadth.

Indicated treatment: about 20 received Ad26.COV2.S at low or high dose, single or two shots; 5 received placebo; per-sample allocation not given. Samples came from day 63 after the first vaccine or placebo injection. The vaccine delivered Wuhan-strain SARS-CoV-2 spike through an Ad26 vector. As for this clone: What it binds is unknown.

This table comes from immunoSEQ multiplex PCR, and its TCRdb copy is limited to in-frame clones, with some not included. This table has a few hundred thousand clones, 80% to 90% appearing once. This material consisted of peripheral blood, taken in a trial of Ad26.COV2.S vaccine versus placebo. This clonotype was obtained from a person between 18 and 60 years old who received the Ad26.COV2.S COVID-19 vaccine or a placebo.

The CDR3 coding sequence is TGTGCCAGCAGCTCTACGCCCGCAGATACGCAGTATTTT. As protein: CASSSTPADTQYF. J is TRBJ2-3 and V is TRBV7-3; no reliable D call. Trimming removed 4 bases from V and 4 bases from J, with 9 bases in between. The CDR3 totals 13 residues. Germline V gene sequence: CDR1 SGHTA, CDR2 FQGTGA.